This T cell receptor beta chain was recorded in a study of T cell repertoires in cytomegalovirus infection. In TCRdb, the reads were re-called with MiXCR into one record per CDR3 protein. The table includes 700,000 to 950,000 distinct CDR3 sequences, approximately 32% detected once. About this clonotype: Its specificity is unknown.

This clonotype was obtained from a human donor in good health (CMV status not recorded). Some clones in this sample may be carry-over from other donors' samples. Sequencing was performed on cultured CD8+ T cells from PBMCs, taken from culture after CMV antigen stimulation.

The CDR3 coding sequence is TGCAGTGCTAGAGATCCGGAGACAGGAGAAGAGACCCAGTACTTC. Protein product: CSARDPETGEETQYF. The chain employs TRBV20-1 and TRBJ2-5; D is possibly TRBD1 (6 bases). Germline CDR1 reads DFQATT; CDR2 reads SNEGSKA (reference sequence). The CDR3 sequence is 15 residues long. Trimming cost V 0 bases and J 3 bases, with 14 bases left between them.